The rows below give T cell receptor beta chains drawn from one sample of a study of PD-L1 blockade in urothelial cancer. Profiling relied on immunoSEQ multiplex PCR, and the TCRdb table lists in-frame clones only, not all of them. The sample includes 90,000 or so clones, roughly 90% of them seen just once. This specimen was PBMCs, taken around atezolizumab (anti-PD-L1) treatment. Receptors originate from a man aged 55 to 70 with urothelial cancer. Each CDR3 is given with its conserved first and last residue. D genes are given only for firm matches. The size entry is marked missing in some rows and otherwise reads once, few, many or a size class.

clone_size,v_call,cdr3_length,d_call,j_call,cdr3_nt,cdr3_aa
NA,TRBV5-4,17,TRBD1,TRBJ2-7,TGTGCCAGCAGCGGAACCGAGACAGGGAGATTCACCTACGAGCAGTACTTC,CASSGTETGRFTYEQYF
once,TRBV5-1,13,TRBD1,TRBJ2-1,TGCGCCAGCAGCGGGGGACAGGACAATGAGCAGTTCTTC,CASSGGQDNEQFF
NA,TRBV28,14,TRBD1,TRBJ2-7,TGTGCCAGCAGTCTACAGGGGGGCGACTACGAGCAGTACTTC,CASSLQGGDYEQYF
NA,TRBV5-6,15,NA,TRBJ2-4,TGTGCCAGCAGCTCCGGGCCCGGGGGTAAAAACATTCAGTACTTC,CASSSGPGGKNIQYF
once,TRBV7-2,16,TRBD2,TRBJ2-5,TGTGCCAGCAGCTTAGCGGTGGGGGAGGGCCGAGAGACCCAGTACTTC,CASSLAVGEGRETQYF
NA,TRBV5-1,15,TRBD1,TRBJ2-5,TGCGCCAGCAGCGAGGGACAGGGGGCGAGGGTGACCCAGTACTTC,CASSEGQGARVTQYF
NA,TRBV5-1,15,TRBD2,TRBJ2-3,TGCGCCAGCAGCCGTAGCGGGGGAAGCACAGATACGCAGTATTTT,CASSRSGGSTDTQYF
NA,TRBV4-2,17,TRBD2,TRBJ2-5,TGTGCCAGCAGCCAAGGACTAGCGGGAGACAGTAGGGAGACCCAGTACTTC,CASSQGLAGDSRETQYF
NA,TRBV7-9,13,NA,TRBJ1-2,TGTGCCAGCAGCTTAGCGGGGGCCGGGGGCTACACCTTC,CASSLAGAGGYTF
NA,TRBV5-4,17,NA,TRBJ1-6,TGTGCCAGCAGCTTGGGGGGAGGAGCCTCCTATAATTCACCCCTCCACTTT,CASSLGGGASYNSPLHF
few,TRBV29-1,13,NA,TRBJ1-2,TGCAGCGTTGAACCTGACAGAAACTATGGCTACACCTTC,CSVEPDRNYGYTF